In its sample, the clone carrying this T cell receptor beta chain was seen a few times. Its antigen remains unidentified. CDR1 LNHDA and CDR2 SQIVND come from the germline V gene (reference sequence). The CDR3 has 13 amino acids. Trimming removed 9 bases at V and 5 bases at J, with 14 bases between. Sequencing was performed with immunoSEQ multiplex PCR; in TCRdb, only in-frame clones are kept and a portion is missing. This sample has 18,000 or so clones, with more than 75% found just once. This sample was included in a study of OX40 agonist ivuxolimab in advanced cancers. Across the study: Patients were given ivuxolimab, an antibody that agonizes OX40 (CD134). Three individuals attained partial responses, comprising one hepatocellular carcinoma case and two cutaneous melanoma cases.

General study findings and limits: Clones of CD4+ and CD8+ blood T cells grew by week 6 at doses of 0.1 to 3.0 mg/kg.

Sequencing used CD4+ or CD8+ T cells sorted from blood, obtained in a trial of the OX40 agonist ivuxolimab. The clonotype was recovered from an adult with an advanced solid tumor such as melanoma, head and neck, liver or kidney cancer. The chain combines TRBV19 with TRBJ2-1; D remains ambiguous. The CDR3 here is CASGRDVHNEQFF. The CDR3, as DNA: TGTGCCAGCGGAAGGGATGTCCACAATGAGCAGTTCTTC.